This record concerns one T cell receptor beta chain sequence. As processed by the authors: For nucleated cells, counts were estimated from reference gene primer amplification. Some clones are missing from TCRdb's copy, which holds only in-frame ones; the method was immunoSEQ multiplex PCR. Clonal size and the V and J genes are those of that table, whereas D and trimming came from the DNA. The sample has 98,000 or so clones; around 83% are singletons. The source of the sample is a study of blood T cell repertoires in COVID-19. Study-wide context: Samples of COVID-19 (acute and convalescent) were obtained from the United States, Italy and Spain. Sample material is recorded as cDNA or gDNA derived from T cells, B-cell-depleted T cells, or PBMCs.

The sequenced sample was peripheral blood. The sequence came from an older woman in a cohort sampled during active or convalescent COVID-19.

The CDR3 sequence is CASRTSGTDTQYF. The CDR3 DNA sequence: TGTGCCAGCAGAACTAGCGGCACAGATACGCAGTATTTT. V usage is TRBV2 and J usage is TRBJ2-3, with 7 bases fitting TRBD2. V dropped 6 bases and J dropped 1; count of bases not matched to a gene: 1. The germline V gene has CDR1 SNHLY and CDR2 FYNNEI. The length of the CDR3 is 13 residues.